The 32 T cell receptor beta chains below all came from one sample that was sequenced in a study of CD8 T cells in Susac syndrome. RNA was extracted with the RNeasy kit, and a quantity of about 0.45 to 1 ug was reverse transcribed using random hexamers. TCRdb used MiXCR to reprocess the immunoSEQ multiplex PCR reads, holding one entry per CDR3 protein. The sample gives hundreds of thousands of distinct CDR3 sequences, 94% of which show up once; around 0.15% is in the top ten. Sequences were obtained from CD4+ T cells from PBMCs. These receptors were taken from a human donor with Susac syndrome.

V and J are TRBV29-1 and TRBJ2-5; 16 nucleotides match TRBD2. Germline V gives CDR1 SQVTM, CDR2 ANQGSEA. V trimming: 8 bases; J trimming: 6 bases; junction bases outside the gene matches: 12. This CDR3 spans 16 amino acids. For the CDR3, the DNA is TGCAGCTCCGTCCCGGGACTAGCGGGGGGGAGACAGACCCAGTACTTC. Protein: CSSVPGLAGGRQTQYF.

The rearrangement joins TRBV20-1 to TRBJ2-7; D is perhaps TRBD2 (5 bases). The CDR3 length is 13 residues. The germline V gene has CDR1 DFQATT and CDR2 SNEGSKA (reference sequence). V gave up 3 bases and J gave up 5 bases, with 14 bases separating them. CDR3 region: CSARDSAGHEQYF. The CDR3 bases are TGCAGTGCTAGGGACTCGGCCGGCCACGAGCAGTACTTC.

This chain uses TRBV20-1 with TRBJ2-5; TRBD2 aligns across 12 bases. V lost 3 bases, J lost 2 bases, and 7 bases stayed unmatched. CDR1 is DFQATT, CDR2 SNEGSKA, per germline (reference sequence). This CDR3 is built from 16 residues. CDR3 residues: CSASPRTSGDQETQYF. The CDR3 DNA sequence: TGCAGTGCTAGCCCCCGGACTAGCGGGGATCAAGAGACCCAGTACTTC.

The chain has TRBV15 and TRBJ2-1; 9 positions match TRBD2. V lost 0 bases to trimming and J lost 5 bases; unmatched junction nucleotides: 8. CDR3 length: 17 amino acids. CDR1 LNHNV and CDR2 YYDKDF come from the germline V gene (reference sequence). The CDR3 is CATSREGAGGPNNEQFF. The CDR3 coding sequence is TGTGCCACCAGCAGAGAGGGAGCGGGGGGCCCAAACAATGAGCAGTTCTTC.

This chain joins TRBV30 and TRBJ1-3; D gene ambiguous. Germline loops: CDR1 GTSNPN, CDR2 SVGIG (reference sequence). Trimming removed 3 bases from V and 0 bases from J, with 12 bases in between. The CDR3 length is 15 residues. The CDR3 loop reads CAWRELAYSGNTIYF. CDR3 nucleotides: TGTGCCTGGAGAGAATTGGCCTACTCTGGAAACACCATATATTTT.

Only a few counts were recorded for this clonotype. The V call is TRBV19, the J call TRBJ2-1; TRBD1 matches at 8 bases. With V trimmed by 6 bases and J by 0 bases, 4 bases remained unmatched. CDR3 length: 15 residues. The germline CDR1 and CDR2 sequences are LNHDA and SQIVND (reference sequence). The CDR3 coding sequence is TGTGCCAGTAGCCGGGACAGGAGCTCCTACAATGAGCAGTTCTTC. This codes for CASSRDRSSYNEQFF.

The chain is built from TRBV29-1 and TRBJ1-2, with 7 bases that match TRBD1. After removal of 7 bases from V and 1 base from J, the junction contained 6 bases not matched to a gene. From germline, CDR1 is SQVTM and CDR2 ANQGSEA. The CDR3 covers 13 residues. CDR3 in amino acids: CSARDSINYGYTF. CDR3 bases: TGCAGCGCTAGGGACAGCATTAACTATGGCTACACCTTC.

The chain links TRBV3-1 to TRBJ1-2, with D unresolved. Germline CDR1 is LGHDT and CDR2 is YNNKEL (reference sequence). The ends were cut back, 1 base at V and 4 bases at J, with 13 bases in the middle. This CDR3 has 15 amino acids. The CDR3 region has the DNA TGTGCCAGCAGCCAAGGTCCGGGAGGAAGCTATGGCTACACCTTC. The encoded protein is CASSQGPGGSYGYTF.

The chain uses TRBV20-1 and TRBJ2-2; D remains unclear. Germline V gene sequence: CDR1 DFQATT, CDR2 SNEGSKA (reference sequence). The CDR3 length is 13 residues. Trimming removed 5 bases from V and 7 bases from J, with 14 bases in between. CDR3 loop: CSASLWRDGELFF. Written as DNA, the CDR3 is TGCAGTGCTTCCCTTTGGCGTGACGGGGAGCTGTTTTTT.

The V call is TRBV4-2, the J call TRBJ2-1, with D perhaps matching TRBD2 (7 bases). V was clipped by 2 bases and J by 0 bases, with 14 bases between them. From germline, CDR1 is LGHNA and CDR2 YNFKEQ. This CDR3 has 17 residues. CDR3 amino acids: CASSQSRGAISYNEQFF. CDR3 coding DNA: TGTGCCAGCAGCCAATCCCGGGGGGCCATCTCCTACAATGAGCAGTTCTTC.

The genes are TRBV6-1 and TRBJ1-5, with TRBD1 matching 9 bases. Germline V lookup: CDR1 MNHNS, CDR2 SASEGT. CDR3 length: 16 amino acids. J lost 6 bases, V lost 6 bases, and 12 bases had no gene match. CDR3 residues: CASSDPKQGAGQPQHF. CDR3 nucleotide sequence: TGTGCCAGCAGCGATCCCAAACAGGGGGCAGGTCAGCCCCAGCATTTT.

The rearrangement links TRBV15 to TRBJ2-1, with D possibly TRBD2 on 5 matching bases. V was cut by 0 bases and J by 9 bases, with 18 bases left in between. Germline values: CDR1 LNHNV, CDR2 YYDKDF (reference sequence). The CDR3 spans 16 residues. The chain's CDR3 is CATSRENGIYGVEQFF. For the CDR3, the DNA is TGTGCCACCAGCAGAGAGAACGGGATCTATGGCGTTGAGCAGTTCTTC.

The chain recombines TRBV2 with TRBJ1-5, with D perhaps matching TRBD1 (6 bases). The germline gives CDR1 SNHLY, CDR2 FYNNEI. The CDR3 covers 16 residues. V was trimmed by 0 bases and J by 3 bases, leaving 12 bases between them. CDR3 DNA sequence: TGTGCCAGCAGTGAAGCGCAAGGGGGATTCAATCAGCCCCAGCATTTT. The encoded protein is CASSEAQGGFNQPQHF.

The V gene is TRBV20-1, the J gene TRBJ1-4, with 10 bases aligning to TRBD1. After removal of 6 bases from V and 6 bases from J, the junction contained 4 bases not matched to a gene. CDR3 length equals 13 residues. Germline V CDR1 and CDR2: DFQATT, SNEGSKA (reference sequence). The CDR3 sequence is CSARTGGDEKLFF. The DNA of the CDR3 is TGCAGTGCGAGGACAGGGGGGGATGAAAAACTGTTTTTT.

This rearrangement joins TRBV7-9 to TRBJ1-2; D unresolved. Deletions cut 3 bases from V and 3 bases from J, with 8 bases between. The CDR3 length is 13 residues. Germline V CDR1 and CDR2: SEHNR, FQNEAQ (reference sequence). The CDR3, as DNA: TGTGCCAGCAGCTTGCGCATGGACTATGGCTACACCTTC. It encodes CASSLRMDYGYTF.

The V gene is TRBV6-2 or TRBV6-3, the J gene TRBJ1-4; possibly TRBD1 for D (6 bases). There are 15 residues in the CDR3. Trimming removed 2 bases at V and 4 bases at J, with 11 bases between. Germline V gives CDR1 MNHEY, CDR2 SVGEGT. CDR3 residues: CASSYGGRLNEKLFF. CDR3 bases: TGTGCCAGCAGTTACGGGGGCAGACTTAATGAAAAACTGTTTTTT.

V usage is TRBV7-2 and J usage is TRBJ1-1; the D gene is possibly TRBD1 (5 bases). The CDR3 runs 12 residues. Trimming left V 10 bases short and J 2 bases short, with 11 bases between. The V gene's germline CDR1 is SGHTA and CDR2 FQGNSA. CDR3 protein: CATGHTNTEAFF. DNA of the CDR3: TGTGCCACCGGACACACCAACACTGAAGCTTTCTTT.

Written as DNA, the CDR3 is TGTGCCAGCAACCGCGGGGGGGCGAACACCGGGGAGCTGTTTTTT. This encodes CASNRGGANTGELFF. This rearrangement joins TRBV6-5 to TRBJ2-2; 9 nucleotides line up with TRBD2. This CDR3 spans 15 amino acids. The trim removed 7 bases at V and 0 bases at J, leaving 3 bases unmatched. CDR1 MNHEY and CDR2 SVGAGI come from the germline V gene.

The chain employs TRBV3-1 and TRBJ1-2; D is ambiguous. CDR1 and CDR2 from the germline V gene are LGHDT and YNNKEL (reference sequence). Trimming shortened V by 4 bases and J by 3 bases, and 21 bases separated the two germline ends. The CDR3 has 17 residues. The CDR3 nucleotides read TGTGCCAGCAGCCTCAACCCCGACGGCGGCGCCCACTATGGCTACACCTTC. It is translated as CASSLNPDGGAHYGYTF.

The rearrangement links TRBV12-3 or TRBV12-4 to TRBJ1-6; D not resolved. The ends were cut back, 6 bases at V and 10 bases at J, with 16 bases in the middle. The CDR3 has 14 residues. The CDR3 sequence is CASRRAGVGSPLHF. CDR3 bases: TGTGCCAGCAGGCGAGCGGGAGTGGGATCACCCCTCCACTTT.

The chain links TRBV20-1 to TRBJ2-5, with 10 bases fitting TRBD1. The length of the CDR3 is 14 residues. The trim removed 3 bases at V and 4 bases at J, leaving 5 bases unmatched. Per germline, CDR1 DFQATT and CDR2 SNEGSKA (reference sequence). The CDR3 DNA sequence: TGCAGTGCTAGTCTCGACAGGGGGCGAGAGACCCAGTACTTC. It yields the protein CSASLDRGRETQYF.

The chain combines TRBV7-9 with TRBJ2-3, with 7 bases matching TRBD2. Germline V CDR1 and CDR2: SEHNR, FQNEAQ (reference sequence). With V trimmed by 2 bases and J by 0 bases, 5 bases remained unmatched. This CDR3 is built from 16 residues. The CDR3 coding sequence is TGTGCCAGCAGCTTAAGGGCGGGGGTGAGCACAGATACGCAGTATTTT. This codes for CASSLRAGVSTDTQYF. The variable domain in full, completed from reference TRBV7-9 and TRBJ2-3, reads DTGVSQNPRHKITKRGQNVTFRCDPISEHNRLYWYRQTLGQGPEFLTYFQNEAQLEKSRLLSDRFSAERPKGSFSTLEIQRTEQGDSAMYLCASSLRAGVSTDTQYFGPGTRLTVL.

The V and J genes are TRBV30 and TRBJ2-3; D might be TRBD1 or TRBD2, each matching 5 bases. Germline CDR1 reads GTSNPN; CDR2 reads SVGIG (reference sequence). The CDR3 contains 15 residues. V was cut by 1 base and J by 0 bases, with 11 bases left in between. For the CDR3, the DNA is TGTGCCTGGAGTGCCGGGACGTTGAGCACAGATACGCAGTATTTT. Encoded protein: CAWSAGTLSTDTQYF.

This chain's CDR3 is CASIGRMNTEAFF. Written as DNA, the CDR3 is TGTGCCAGCATTGGACGGATGAACACTGAAGCTTTCTTT. The chain links TRBV6-2 or TRBV6-3 to TRBJ1-1; D call uncertain. In germline, CDR1 is MNHEY, CDR2 SVGEGT. CDR3 length: 13 amino acids. The germline V and J ends were trimmed by 7 bases and 0 bases, with 9 bases remaining between them.

The V and J genes are TRBV5-1 and TRBJ2-5, with TRBD1 matching 10 bases. Germline loops: CDR1 SGHRS, CDR2 YFSETQ. The length of the CDR3 is 16 residues. Losses at the gene ends were 1 base for V and 3 bases for J; bases not matched to a gene: 6. The CDR3 DNA sequence: TGCGCCAGCAGCTTGTACACCGGGACAGGGGAAGAGACCCAGTACTTC. Translated, it gives CASSLYTGTGEETQYF.

This rearrangement joins TRBV13 to TRBJ2-5, with D possibly TRBD2 on 5 matching bases. Germline V gene data show CDR1 as PRHDT and CDR2 as FYEKMQ (reference sequence). V was shortened by 0 bases and J by 1 base, with 12 bases between the two germline ends. The length of the CDR3 is 16 residues. The CDR3 reads CASSLGSRGLQETQYF. CDR3 in DNA: TGTGCCAGCAGCTTAGGAAGTAGAGGGCTCCAAGAGACCCAGTACTTC. Filled out from reference TRBV13 and TRBJ2-5, the complete variable domain reads AAGVIQSPRHLIKEKRETATLKCYPIPRHDTVYWYQQGPGQDPQFLISFYEKMQSDKGSIPDRFSAQQFSDYHSELNMSSLELGDSALYFCASSLGSRGLQETQYFGPGTRLLVL.

This chain joins TRBV29-1 and TRBJ1-2; D possibly corresponds to TRBD1 (5 bases). The CDR3 totals 13 residues. Germline V gives CDR1 SQVTM, CDR2 ANQGSEA. V lost 7 bases and J 2 bases, leaving 14 bases between the germline ends. The CDR3 spells CSAGTQSNYGYTF. CDR3 coding DNA: TGCAGCGCTGGGACGCAATCCAACTATGGCTACACCTTC.

This chain links TRBV20-1 with TRBJ1-6, with 7 bases identical to TRBD1. CDR1 and CDR2 (germline): DFQATT, SNEGSKA (reference sequence). The CDR3 covers 15 residues. V shed 5 bases and J 3 bases; nucleotides not matched to a gene: 7. CDR3 in DNA: TGCAGTGCTCGGCCAGGGACAGTCTATAATTCACCCCTCCACTTT. Translation gives CSARPGTVYNSPLHF.

The V call is TRBV29-1, the J call TRBJ2-3; 9 nucleotides align to TRBD2. Unmatched junction bases numbered 11, after V lost 4 bases and J lost 6 bases. The CDR3 sequence is 15 residues long. Germline-derived CDR1 and CDR2 are SQVTM and ANQGSEA. CDR3 in amino acids: CSVANGGGGRDTQYF. For the CDR3, the DNA is TGCAGCGTTGCAAACGGCGGGGGGGGACGGGATACGCAGTATTTT.

The DNA of the CDR3 is TGTGCCAGCAGCAAACGGACTAGCGGGGGGACTCTCGAGCAGTACTTC. It specifies CASSKRTSGGTLEQYF. The chain links TRBV7-2 to TRBJ2-7; 14 bases align to TRBD2. The J segment lost 6 bases and the V segment lost 5 bases, leaving 9 bases of the junction unmatched. Germline CDR1 and CDR2: SGHTA and FQGNSA. CDR3 length: 16 residues.

The genes are TRBV30 and TRBJ1-2, with no clear D. Trimming took off 5 bases at V and 6 bases at J, with 10 bases between the two ends. CDR3 length: 11 residues. Germline assignment: CDR1 GTSNPN and CDR2 SVGIG (reference sequence). Here the CDR3 reads CAWRIFDGYTF. The CDR3 DNA follows: TGTGCCTGGCGGATCTTCGATGGCTACACCTTC.

The gene calls are TRBV19 and TRBJ2-2; D unclear. V dropped 5 bases and J dropped 1 base, with 11 bases sitting between them. In germline, CDR1 is LNHDA, CDR2 SQIVND (reference sequence). This CDR3 has 15 amino acids. The CDR3 nucleotides are TGTGCCAGTAGTTCCGGCTTATTGAACACCGGGGAGCTGTTTTTT. Its translation: CASSSGLLNTGELFF.